This T cell receptor (beta chain) comes out of a study of T cells after yellow fever vaccination. Comment on this clonotype: The antigen is unknown.

The CDR3 has 14 amino acids. Trimming took 4 bases from V and 3 from J, leaving 10 bases between them. Per germline, CDR1 KGHSH and CDR2 LQKENI. Findings of the study overall: Clones from primary vaccination mostly reappeared after the booster (96% CD4, over 85% CD8). Bulk-population clonotypes that are abundant could appear as contaminants in FACS-sorted repertoires.

One entry per CDR3 protein results from TCRdb running MiXCR on the 5' RACE reads. The data hold 120,000 to 150,000 distinct CDR3 sequences, with 7.7% observed a single time. The chain recombines TRBV18 with TRBJ1-5; a possible D gene is TRBD1 (6 bases). The sample in question was CD4+ T cells sorted from PBMCs, obtained 5 days after the yellow fever booster vaccination. This sequence was found in a young man who received the YFV17D yellow fever vaccine. The CDR3 here is CASSRRGNNQPQHF. CDR3 nucleotide sequence: TGTGCCAGCTCACGCAGGGGCAACAATCAGCCCCAGCATTTT.